Following are 17 T cell receptor beta chains from one sample sequenced in a study of lymphopenia after photon versus proton radiotherapy. Some clones are missing from TCRdb's copy, which holds only in-frame ones; the method was immunoSEQ multiplex PCR. The sample contains fewer than 50,000 clones, roughly 85% of which appear only once. The input for sequencing was peripheral blood, taken from a patient treated with photon-based radiotherapy. The receptors shown here come from a man between 40 and 49 years old with gastric cancer.

J is TRBJ1-6 and V is TRBV6-1; D not resolved. The CDR3 sequence is 15 residues long. The germline CDR1 and CDR2 sequences are MNHNS and SASEGT. With 1 base removed from V and 8 bases from J, the gap between germline ends came to 12 bases. The CDR3 sequence is CASSEEWGGYSPLHF. The CDR3 DNA reads TGTGCCAGCAGTGAAGAGTGGGGTGGCTATTCACCCCTCCACTTT.

The rearrangement links TRBV10-3 to TRBJ1-2; D possibly corresponds to TRBD1 (5 bases). This CDR3 contains 14 residues. The V end lost 2 bases, the J end lost 5 bases, and 12 bases lay between the germline ends. Per germline, CDR1 ENHRY and CDR2 SYGVKD. The CDR3 spells CAISEIRGRYGYTF. As DNA, the CDR3 is TGTGCCATCAGTGAGATCCGGGGCAGGTATGGCTACACCTTC.

The chain employs TRBV19 and TRBJ2-2; 10 nucleotides match TRBD1. V lost 6 bases and J lost 4; bases outside the gene matches: 2. This CDR3 region has 14 residues. Germline V gives CDR1 LNHDA, CDR2 SQIVND (reference sequence). The CDR3 DNA follows: TGTGCCAGTAGCGACAGGGGGCTCACCGGGGAGCTGTTTTTT. Amino acid sequence: CASSDRGLTGELFF.

Of note for this clone: One end of the junction does not line up with germline, which may come from a read error. The DNA of the CDR3 is TGTGCCTGGAGTGTACGTCGGGGCTCCCTGGCGAATTCACCCCCCCACTTT. This gives the protein CAWSVRRGSLANSPPHF. The V gene is TRBV30, the J gene TRBJ1-6; possible D gene TRBD1, 5 bases. CDR1 and CDR2 from the germline V gene are GTSNPN and SVGIG (reference sequence). The CDR3 sequence is 17 residues long.

This chain links TRBV18 with TRBJ2-3; D is undetermined. V dropped 2 bases and J dropped 0 bases, with 9 bases sitting between them. This CDR3 has 15 amino acids. CDR1 is KGHSH and CDR2 is LQKENI in the germline V gene. This CDR3 is CASSPRTVSTDTQYF. The CDR3 nucleotides read TGTGCCAGCTCACCAAGGACCGTCAGCACAGATACGCAGTATTTT.

CDR3 coding DNA: TGTGCCAGCAGCGATCGACTAGCGGGGAAAGAGACCCAGTACTTC. This translates into CASSDRLAGKETQYF. The rearrangement links TRBV9 to TRBJ2-5; TRBD2 aligns across 11 bases. Germline lookup yields CDR1 SGDLS and CDR2 YYNGEE. The CDR3 contains 15 residues. The V gene end was trimmed by 3 bases and the J gene end by 3 bases; junction bases not matched to a gene: 4.

This clone appeared once. V gene TRBV12-5 combines with J gene TRBJ2-7; no firm D call. Trimming removed 1 base at V and 4 bases at J, with 11 bases between. Germline CDR1 and CDR2: LGHNT and FRNRAP. The CDR3 extends over 14 amino acids. The CDR3 here is CASGLGAPRYEQYF. CDR3 in DNA: TGTGCTAGTGGTTTGGGGGCTCCTCGTTACGAGCAGTACTTC. Together with reference TRBV12-5 and TRBJ2-7, the CDR3 gives the full variable domain: DARVTQTPRHKVTEMGQEVTMRCQPILGHNTVFWYRQTMMQGLELLAYFRNRAPLDDSGMPKDRFSAEMPDATLATLKIQPSEPRDSAVYFCASGLGAPRYEQYFGPGTRLTVT.

The chain combines TRBV5-1 with TRBJ2-3; 7 bases match TRBD1. CDR1 is SGHRS and CDR2 is YFSETQ in the germline V gene. The CDR3 has 16 residues. J lost 0 bases, V lost 1 base, and 5 bases had no gene match. CDR3 loop: CASSLLPGGSTDTQYF. The CDR3, as DNA: TGCGCCAGCAGCTTGCTGCCAGGGGGAAGCACAGATACGCAGTATTTT.

The J gene is TRBJ2-1, the V gene TRBV6-5; no reliable D call. Germline lookup yields CDR1 MNHEY and CDR2 SVGAGI. Trimming stripped 5 bases from V and 4 bases from J, with 6 bases between. This CDR3 is 12 amino acids long. CDR3 residues: CASSDLYNEQFF. As DNA, the CDR3 is TGTGCCAGCAGTGACCTATACAATGAGCAGTTCTTC.

The rearrangement joins TRBV29-1 to TRBJ1-2; the match to TRBD1 covers 7 bases. The germline CDR1 and CDR2 sequences are SQVTM and ANQGSEA. V shed 4 bases, J shed 3 bases, and the junction held 5 bases outside the gene matches. The CDR3 has 13 residues. CDR3 in amino acids: CSVGGGTDYGYTF. The DNA of the CDR3 is TGCAGCGTTGGAGGGGGCACGGACTATGGCTACACCTTC.

Written as DNA, the CDR3 is TGCGCCAGCAGCCAAGTTGGGCAGCCTTCCACAGATACGCAGTATTTT. It yields the protein CASSQVGQPSTDTQYF. The J gene is TRBJ2-3, the V gene TRBV4-1; no definite D call. In germline, CDR1 is MGHRA, CDR2 YSYEKL. The CDR3 is 16 residues long. Trimming cost V 1 base and J 2 bases, with 13 bases left between them.

The chain has TRBV14 and TRBJ1-2, with 7 nucleotides matching TRBD1. From germline, CDR1 is SGHDN and CDR2 FVKESK. V trimming: 1 base; J trimming: 8 bases; junction bases outside the gene matches: 10. CDR3 length: 15 amino acids. This CDR3 is CASSQAPGTATGYTF. Written as DNA, the CDR3 is TGTGCCAGCAGCCAAGCACCCGGGACAGCAACGGGCTACACCTTC.

V is TRBV19 and J is TRBJ2-3; D is uncertain. CDR1 and CDR2 (germline): LNHDA, SQIVND (reference sequence). V was trimmed by 5 bases and J by 2 bases, leaving 17 bases between them. The CDR3 runs to 16 residues. Written as DNA, the CDR3 is TGTGCCAGTAGTGGTCGGGTGTCTTTTCCCACAGATACGCAGTATTTT. Its protein is CASSGRVSFPTDTQYF.

The genes are TRBV9 and TRBJ1-2; a weak D match, TRBD1 (5 bases). The CDR3 has 11 residues. CDR1 SGDLS and CDR2 YYNGEE come from the germline V gene. V was shortened by 7 bases and J by 4 bases, with 8 bases between the two germline ends. The CDR3 coding sequence is TGTGCCAGCTGGGGGGTCTATGGCTACACCTTC. It codes for CASWGVYGYTF.

The chain uses TRBV10-3 and TRBJ1-3; D is uncertain. Germline-derived CDR1 and CDR2 are ENHRY and SYGVKD. V was trimmed by 6 bases and J by 0 bases, leaving 6 bases between them. The CDR3 has 13 residues. The CDR3: CAIRESSGNTIYF. The CDR3 DNA follows: TGTGCCATCAGGGAGAGCTCTGGAAACACCATATATTTT.

V is TRBV6-1 and J is TRBJ2-3, with D unclear. Germline CDR1 MNHNS, CDR2 SASEGT. The V end lost 0 bases, the J end lost 4 bases, and 2 bases lay between the germline ends. This CDR3 region has 12 residues. Here the CDR3 DNA reads TGTGCCAGCAGTGAAGCGGCAGATACGCAGTATTTT. Translated: CASSEAADTQYF.

This clone occurred a few times. The chain carries TRBV29-1 and TRBJ2-2, with no clear D. Germline V gene data show CDR1 as SQVTM and CDR2 as ANQGSEA. V dropped 4 bases and J dropped 4 bases, with 4 bases sitting between them. The CDR3 totals 11 residues. The CDR3 DNA follows: TGCAGCGTTGGGGGCACCGGGGAGCTGTTTTTT. This codes for CSVGGTGELFF.